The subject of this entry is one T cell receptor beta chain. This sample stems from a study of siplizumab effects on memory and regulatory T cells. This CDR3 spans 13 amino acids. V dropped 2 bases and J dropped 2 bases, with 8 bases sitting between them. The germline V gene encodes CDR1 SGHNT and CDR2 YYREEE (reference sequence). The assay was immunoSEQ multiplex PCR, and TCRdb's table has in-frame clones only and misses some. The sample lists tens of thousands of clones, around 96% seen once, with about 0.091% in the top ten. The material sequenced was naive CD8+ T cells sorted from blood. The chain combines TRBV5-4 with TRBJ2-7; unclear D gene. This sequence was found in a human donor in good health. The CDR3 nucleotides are TGTGCCAGCAGCTTCGCGGCCGCCTACGAGCAGTACTTC. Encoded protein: CASSFAAAYEQYF.